This is a list of T cell receptor beta chains from one sample in a study of blood T cell repertoires in COVID-19. Profiled with immunoSEQ multiplex PCR; TCRdb holds only in-frame clones, not every one. The data contain some 200,000 clones, approximately 90% of them singletons. The sequenced material came from peripheral blood. The receptor set was obtained from a man aged 18 to 29 with active or convalescent COVID-19. The CDR3 runs from the conserved cysteine through the conserved F or W. Some rows mark clone size as missing; the rest say once, few, many or name a class of expanded clone.

V gene	clone size	J gene	CDR3 protein
TRBV5-5	-	TRBJ1-3	CASSQFAGNTIYF
TRBV7-3	-	TRBJ2-7	CASSLAQGASYEQYF
TRBV4-1	-	TRBJ2-2	CASSQGGAGRTGELFF
TRBV13	-	TRBJ2-4	CASSSRDLAKNIQYF
TRBV3-1/TRBV3-2	once	TRBJ2-3	CASSQFGAPDTQYF
TRBV25-1	-	TRBJ1-6	CASSDPREGPNSPLHF
TRBV10-3	-	TRBJ2-5	CAISESRAGGYQETQYF
TRBV7-9	once	TRBJ1-2	CASSTSVPGLHYGYTF
TRBV7-2	once	TRBJ1-2	CASSGTTGGQTYTF
TRBV5-5	-	TRBJ2-1	CASSFGQGYNEQFF
TRBV5-1	-	TRBJ2-1	CASSFLEPAGNEQFF
TRBV5-5	-	TRBJ1-5	CASSFGYAGTDQPQHF
TRBV28	-	TRBJ2-5	CASSLSAGTGEETQYF
TRBV25-1	-	TRBJ1-5	CASSQSGLGYQPQHF
TRBV19	-	TRBJ1-2	CASSLDLWGLYGYTF
TRBV18	-	TRBJ1-5	CASSQTGDQPQHF
TRBV6-6	-	TRBJ2-5	CASSYSRESETQYF
TRBV7-9	-	TRBJ2-3	CASSLAWTGEIDTQYF
TRBV2	-	TRBJ1-4	CAAGTGGNEKLFF
TRBV29-1	once	TRBJ2-3	CSVGASGGITDTQYF
TRBV6-4	medium-sized	TRBJ1-1	CASNRPLTWGRRTEAFF
TRBV10-3	-	TRBJ1-1	CAISSRTVINTEAFF
TRBV10-1	once	TRBJ2-1	CASSAPLDRRGDNEQFF
TRBV5-4	-	TRBJ1-1	CASIGGNTEAFF
TRBV7-9	-	TRBJ2-5	CASSSGSRGAGQETQYF
TRBV6-5	-	TRBJ1-5	CASSRRQGLQPQHF
TRBV28	-	TRBJ1-5	CASSFLDSGVVNQPQHF